These T cell receptor beta chains were read from a single sample in a study of graft-versus-host responses after intestinal transplantation. Sequencing was performed with immunoSEQ multiplex PCR; in TCRdb, only in-frame clones are kept and a portion is missing. The data show roughly 16,000 clones, 38% seen once. Here the sequenced sample was alloreactive CD8+ T cells from a mixed lymphocyte reaction culture, taken before intestinal transplant. Receptors were obtained from a human patient who received an intestinal transplant. Both conserved end residues are part of each CDR3. The D gene is left open where the match is weak. Only part of the rows carry a size: once, few, many, or a class if the clone is expanded.

j_gene: TRBJ2-5; abundance: NA; d_gene: NA; v_gene: TRBV9; CDR3nt: TGTGCCAGCAGCGTGTCTGGGCTCCAAGAGACCCAGTACTTC; CDR3aa: CASSVSGLQETQYF
j_gene: TRBJ2-3; abundance: NA; d_gene: NA; v_gene: TRBV7-9; CDR3nt: TGTGCCAGCAGCTTAGTGGGGGCTCCCATCACAGATACGCAGTATTTT; CDR3aa: CASSLVGAPITDTQYF
j_gene: TRBJ2-1; abundance: few; d_gene: TRBD2; v_gene: TRBV19; CDR3nt: TGTGCCAGTAGTATAGATAGCGGGAATGAGCAGTTCTTC; CDR3aa: CASSIDSGNEQFF
j_gene: TRBJ2-7; abundance: NA; d_gene: NA; v_gene: TRBV15; CDR3nt: TGTGCCACCAGCAGAGAAAGAGGTACGGGGATGACCTACGAGCAGTACTTC; CDR3aa: CATSRERGTGMTYEQYF
j_gene: TRBJ2-3; abundance: NA; d_gene: NA; v_gene: TRBV30; CDR3nt: TGTGCCTGGGCCCCGGTTGGACACACAGATACGCAGTATTTT; CDR3aa: CAWAPVGHTDTQYF
j_gene: TRBJ2-1; abundance: NA; d_gene: NA; v_gene: TRBV2; CDR3nt: TGTGCCAGCAGTGAAGCGGGGGCCTACAATGAGCAGTTCTTC; CDR3aa: CASSEAGAYNEQFF
j_gene: TRBJ1-6; abundance: NA; d_gene: NA; v_gene: TRBV5-8; CDR3nt: TGTGCCAGCAGCTTGCTGAGGGACTATTCACCCCTCCACTTT; CDR3aa: CASSLLRDYSPLHF
j_gene: TRBJ2-6; abundance: medium-sized; d_gene: TRBD1; v_gene: TRBV15; CDR3nt: TGTGCCACCAGCAGGGTACCGGGACAGCGAATCTCTGGGGCCAACGTCCTGACTTTC; CDR3aa: CATSRVPGQRISGANVLTF
j_gene: TRBJ2-7; abundance: NA; d_gene: TRBD2; v_gene: TRBV10-3; CDR3nt: TGTGCCATCAGTGGCATTACCGTCGGCGGGACTAGCGGGAGCTACTACGAGCAGTACTTC; CDR3aa: CAISGITVGGTSGSYYEQYF
j_gene: TRBJ2-1; abundance: few; d_gene: NA; v_gene: TRBV18; CDR3nt: TGTGCCAGCTCACCCCGCGCTAGGGAAAGGAGCTCCTACAATGAGCAGTTCTTC; CDR3aa: CASSPRARERSSYNEQFF
j_gene: TRBJ1-2; abundance: NA; d_gene: NA; v_gene: TRBV27; CDR3nt: TGTGCCACCTTGACATATTATGGCTACACCTTC; CDR3aa: CATLTYYGYTF
j_gene: TRBJ2-1; abundance: NA; d_gene: TRBD2; v_gene: TRBV11-1; CDR3nt: TGTGCCAGCAGCTCCGGGACTAGCGGGAGCGGTCTTATACTGGATGAGCAGTTCTTC; CDR3aa: CASSSGTSGSGLILDEQFF
j_gene: TRBJ2-7; abundance: few; d_gene: NA; v_gene: TRBV4-1; CDR3nt: TGCGCCAGCAGCCAGGGCTACAGCTCCTACGAGCAGTACTTC; CDR3aa: CASSQGYSSYEQYF
j_gene: TRBJ2-4; abundance: few; d_gene: NA; v_gene: TRBV30; CDR3nt: TGTGCCTGGAGTGTGATGGGCATTCAGTACTTC; CDR3aa: CAWSVMGIQYF
j_gene: TRBJ1-2; abundance: NA; d_gene: NA; v_gene: TRBV11-3; CDR3nt: TGTGCCAGCAGCGCCAGTCCAGGGGAAGGCTACACCTTC; CDR3aa: CASSASPGEGYTF
j_gene: TRBJ1-1; abundance: NA; d_gene: NA; v_gene: TRBV19; CDR3nt: TGTGCCAGTAGCATCGGACTCATGAACACTGAAGCTTTCTTT; CDR3aa: CASSIGLMNTEAFF
j_gene: TRBJ2-1; abundance: once; d_gene: NA; v_gene: TRBV2; CDR3nt: TGTGCCAGCAGTTGGGTGAACCGTTGGAATGAGCAGTTCTTC; CDR3aa: CASSWVNRWNEQFF
j_gene: TRBJ2-1; abundance: NA; d_gene: NA; v_gene: TRBV20-1; CDR3nt: TGCAGTGCTCGGAGGAATGAGCAGTTCTTC; CDR3aa: CSARRNEQFF
j_gene: TRBJ2-7; abundance: NA; d_gene: NA; v_gene: TRBV21-1; CDR3nt: TGTGCCAGCAGCGTCGGCCCGAGCTCCTACGAGCAGTACTTC; CDR3aa: CASSVGPSSYEQYF
j_gene: TRBJ1-1; abundance: NA; d_gene: NA; v_gene: TRBV11-1; CDR3nt: TGTGCCAGCAGCGGTGGGGTTTATTACACTGAAGCTTTCTTT; CDR3aa: CASSGGVYYTEAFF
j_gene: TRBJ1-5; abundance: NA; d_gene: NA; v_gene: TRBV6-1; CDR3nt: TGTGCCAGCAGTGAAGGTCACCTAAATGGGCTTCAGCCCCAGCATTTT; CDR3aa: CASSEGHLNGLQPQHF
j_gene: TRBJ2-3; abundance: few; d_gene: NA; v_gene: TRBV4-1; CDR3nt: TGCGCCAGCAGCCAAGTTGTTTTCAGGGGAACCGGGGCAGATACGCAGTATTTT; CDR3aa: CASSQVVFRGTGADTQYF
j_gene: TRBJ1-1; abundance: NA; d_gene: NA; v_gene: TRBV28; CDR3nt: TGTGCCAGCAGCCGTGACGCTGAAGCTTTCTTT; CDR3aa: CASSRDAEAFF
j_gene: TRBJ2-7; abundance: few; d_gene: NA; v_gene: TRBV4-1; CDR3nt: TGCGCCAGCAGCGACTACGTCGGGGCCTACGAGCAGTACTTC; CDR3aa: CASSDYVGAYEQYF
j_gene: TRBJ2-7; abundance: few; d_gene: TRBD2; v_gene: TRBV27; CDR3nt: TGTGCCAGCAGTTTAGGACTAGCCTACGAGCAGTACTTC; CDR3aa: CASSLGLAYEQYF
j_gene: TRBJ2-3; abundance: few; d_gene: TRBD2; v_gene: TRBV4-1; CDR3nt: TGCGCCAGCAGCCAATCCCTAGCGGGAGGGGCGGGCACAGATACGCAGTATTTT; CDR3aa: CASSQSLAGGAGTDTQYF
j_gene: TRBJ2-1; abundance: few; d_gene: NA; v_gene: TRBV6-6; CDR3nt: TGTGCCACCCATGGGGAAGCGGGTAGGTACAATGAGCAGTTCTTC; CDR3aa: CATHGEAGRYNEQFF
j_gene: TRBJ2-7; abundance: NA; d_gene: TRBD1; v_gene: TRBV28; CDR3nt: TGTGCCAGCAGAGCGACAGGGGGGGTTTACGAGCAGTACTTC; CDR3aa: CASRATGGVYEQYF
j_gene: TRBJ2-7; abundance: NA; d_gene: TRBD2; v_gene: TRBV11-2; CDR3nt: TGTGCCAGCAGCTTAGCACCGGGAGGGATATACGAGCAGTACTTC; CDR3aa: CASSLAPGGIYEQYF
j_gene: TRBJ1-5; abundance: NA; d_gene: NA; v_gene: TRBV27; CDR3nt: TGTGCCAGCATCGACAGCAATCAGCCCCAGCATTTT; CDR3aa: CASIDSNQPQHF
j_gene: TRBJ2-1; abundance: few; d_gene: TRBD1; v_gene: TRBV27; CDR3nt: TGTGCCAGCGCCCCCGGGACAGCCGATTGGGATGAGCAGTTCTTC; CDR3aa: CASAPGTADWDEQFF
j_gene: TRBJ1-6; abundance: once; d_gene: NA; v_gene: TRBV28; CDR3nt: TGTGCCAGCACCCATTCTCTCAGGGGCTACCCCTATAATTCACCCCTCCACTTT; CDR3aa: CASTHSLRGYPYNSPLHF
j_gene: TRBJ2-2; abundance: few; d_gene: NA; v_gene: TRBV7-6; CDR3nt: TGTGCCAGCAGCCCAGCGAACACCGGGGAGCTGTTTTTT; CDR3aa: CASSPANTGELFF
j_gene: TRBJ2-6; abundance: NA; d_gene: NA; v_gene: TRBV27; CDR3nt: TGTGCCAGCAGTTTATCACCAGGGGCAGGGGCCAACGTCCTGACTTTC; CDR3aa: CASSLSPGAGANVLTF
j_gene: TRBJ1-2; abundance: NA; d_gene: TRBD1; v_gene: TRBV11-3; CDR3nt: TGTGCCAGCAGCCTCGAAGGGACAGGGCTTATCTATGGCTACACCTTC; CDR3aa: CASSLEGTGLIYGYTF
j_gene: TRBJ2-4; abundance: NA; d_gene: TRBD2; v_gene: TRBV13; CDR3nt: TGTGCCAGCAGCCTTCGCGGGAGTAAAAACATTCAGTACTTC; CDR3aa: CASSLRGSKNIQYF
j_gene: TRBJ2-3; abundance: NA; d_gene: NA; v_gene: TRBV19; CDR3nt: TGTGCCACCACCCGAAGGGTTTTCACAGATACGCAGTATTTT; CDR3aa: CATTRRVFTDTQYF
j_gene: TRBJ1-1; abundance: NA; d_gene: NA; v_gene: TRBV18; CDR3nt: TGTGCCAGCTCACCACGACGGAAGACGGGGGGGTACACTGAAGCTTTCTTT; CDR3aa: CASSPRRKTGGYTEAFF
j_gene: TRBJ2-3; abundance: NA; d_gene: TRBD2; v_gene: TRBV7-6; CDR3nt: TGTGCCAGCAGCGTTATAGCGGGGGGCACAGATACGCAGTATTTT; CDR3aa: CASSVIAGGTDTQYF
j_gene: TRBJ2-5; abundance: NA; d_gene: TRBD1; v_gene: TRBV6-1; CDR3nt: TGTGCCAGCACCGGGACAGGGGGCGCGGGGGAGACCCAGTACTTC; CDR3aa: CASTGTGGAGETQYF
j_gene: TRBJ2-1; abundance: few; d_gene: TRBD2; v_gene: TRBV5-1; CDR3nt: TGCGCCAGCAGAAAACCCGTAGCGGGATCATTAAGCTCCTACAATGAGCAGTTCTTC; CDR3aa: CASRKPVAGSLSSYNEQFF
j_gene: TRBJ2-1; abundance: NA; d_gene: TRBD2; v_gene: TRBV11-2; CDR3nt: TGTGCCAGCAGCTCATCGGCTGGCGGGAGGGCTAACAATGAGCAGTTCTTC; CDR3aa: CASSSSAGGRANNEQFF
j_gene: TRBJ2-2; abundance: NA; d_gene: NA; v_gene: TRBV6-1; CDR3nt: TGTGCCAGCCAGCTGGAGTGGTCCGGGGAGCTGTTTTTT; CDR3aa: CASQLEWSGELFF
j_gene: TRBJ2-7; abundance: NA; d_gene: NA; v_gene: TRBV19; CDR3nt: TGTGCCAGTAAGGAGTCCTCAGCGGAAACCTACGAGCAGTACTTC; CDR3aa: CASKESSAETYEQYF
j_gene: TRBJ2-1; abundance: few; d_gene: NA; v_gene: TRBV1; CDR3nt: TGCACCAGCAGCCAAGATCCGTCCGGGACTAGTCCGTACAATGAGCAGTTCTTC; CDR3aa: CTSSQDPSGTSPYNEQFF
j_gene: TRBJ2-7; abundance: NA; d_gene: NA; v_gene: TRBV6-5; CDR3nt: TGTGCCAGCACCGTATCGTCCTCCTACGAGCAGTACTTC; CDR3aa: CASTVSSSYEQYF
j_gene: TRBJ2-1; abundance: NA; d_gene: TRBD2; v_gene: TRBV11-3; CDR3nt: TGTGCCAGCAGCTTTAGACTAGCGGGAGGCCCCGATGGGAATGAGCAGTTCTTC; CDR3aa: CASSFRLAGGPDGNEQFF
j_gene: TRBJ1-3; abundance: few; d_gene: TRBD1; v_gene: TRBV9; CDR3nt: TGTGCCAGCAGCGTTGGACAGGCGGGAAACACCATATATTTT; CDR3aa: CASSVGQAGNTIYF
j_gene: TRBJ2-7; abundance: few; d_gene: NA; v_gene: TRBV4-1; CDR3nt: TGCGCCAGCAGCCAATATACCCGGGGCCAGCAGGACGAGCAGTACTTC; CDR3aa: CASSQYTRGQQDEQYF